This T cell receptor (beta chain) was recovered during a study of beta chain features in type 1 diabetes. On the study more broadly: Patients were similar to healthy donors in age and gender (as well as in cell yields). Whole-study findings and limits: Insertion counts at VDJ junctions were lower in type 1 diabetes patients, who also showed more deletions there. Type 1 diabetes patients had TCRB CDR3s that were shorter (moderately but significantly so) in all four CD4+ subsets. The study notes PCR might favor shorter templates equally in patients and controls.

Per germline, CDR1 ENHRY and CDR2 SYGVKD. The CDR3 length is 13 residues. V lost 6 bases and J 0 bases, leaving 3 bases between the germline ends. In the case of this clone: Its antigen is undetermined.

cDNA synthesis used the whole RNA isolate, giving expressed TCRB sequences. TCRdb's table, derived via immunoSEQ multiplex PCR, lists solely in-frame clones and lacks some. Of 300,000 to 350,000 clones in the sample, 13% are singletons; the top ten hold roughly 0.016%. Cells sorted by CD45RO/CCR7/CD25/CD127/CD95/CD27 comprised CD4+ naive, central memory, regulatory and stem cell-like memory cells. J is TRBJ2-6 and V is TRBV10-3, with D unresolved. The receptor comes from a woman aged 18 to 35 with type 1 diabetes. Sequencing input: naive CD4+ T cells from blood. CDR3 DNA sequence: TGTGCCATCAGGAGCTCTGGGGCCAACGTCCTGACTTTC. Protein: CAIRSSGANVLTF.